This TCR beta chain came from a study of control samples from healthy donors and cancer patients (dated by TCRdb to the early 2020s). The method was the immunoSEQ multiplex PCR assay. Not all clones reach the TCRdb copy of this immuneACCESS table, which keeps in-frame sequences only. Checked studies attribute under half of the gap to unresolved V genes and leave the rest unexplained. In this sample the table shows fewer than 90,000 clones, roughly 90% of which occur a single time. The ten largest account for 5% to 7% of the sample. As to this clone: Its specific antigen is unknown. Base quality data are lacking; no much larger clone is found one base away.

For CDR1 and CDR2, the germline V gene lists MNHNS and SASEGT. The V and J ends are trimmed by 4 bases and 2 bases, leaving 21 bases between them. From the cysteine through the phenylalanine, the CDR3 covers 19 amino acids. The kept DNA is CDR3 alone, 57 bases in frame from the first base. Input material: blood. This receptor chain uses TRBV6-1 and TRBJ2-6; the D gene is perhaps TRBD2, on 6 matching bases. The clonotype comes from a woman in her forties or fifties in good health. The CDR3 reads as follows: CASSAAAWGLGAGANVLTF. DNA sequence: TGTGCCAGCAGTGCCGCCGCGTGGGGACTGGGGGCTGGGGCCAACGTCCTGACTTTC.